This TCR beta chain was recorded in a study of response to subunit inactivated influenza vaccine. TCRdb re-derived calls from the RT-PCR reads in MiXCR, one entry per CDR3 protein. The data contain hundreds of thousands of distinct CDR3 sequences, about 15% of them singletons. V was clipped by 5 bases and J by 2 bases, with 15 bases between them. Germline assignment: CDR1 SGHRS and CDR2 YFSETQ. This CDR3 has 15 residues. The chain links TRBV5-1 to TRBJ2-3, with D perhaps being TRBD1 or TRBD2 (5 bases each). The material sequenced was PBMCs from blood, taken around 15 days before vaccination. This clonotype was sampled from a man in his fifties or sixties who received an inactivated influenza vaccine. The CDR3 reads CASRRGTATTDTQYF. CDR3 DNA: TGCGCCAGCAGGCGAGGGACGGCGACCACAGATACGCAGTATTTT.